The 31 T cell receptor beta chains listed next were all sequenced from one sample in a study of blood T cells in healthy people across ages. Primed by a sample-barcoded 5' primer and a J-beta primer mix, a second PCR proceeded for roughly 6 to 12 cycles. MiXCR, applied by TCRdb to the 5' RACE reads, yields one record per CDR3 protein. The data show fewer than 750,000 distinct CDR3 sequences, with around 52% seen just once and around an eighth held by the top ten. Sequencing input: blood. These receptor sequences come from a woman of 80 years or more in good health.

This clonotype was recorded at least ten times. This chain's CDR3 is CSASPRENYGYTF. CDR3 in DNA: TGCAGTGCTAGCCCCCGCGAGAACTATGGCTACACCTTC. The chain links TRBV20-1 to TRBJ1-2; D gene unclear. Germline CDR1 is DFQATT and CDR2 is SNEGSKA (reference sequence). Between the trimmed V and J ends, which lost 3 bases and 2 bases, there was a span of 10 bases. The CDR3 runs to 13 residues.

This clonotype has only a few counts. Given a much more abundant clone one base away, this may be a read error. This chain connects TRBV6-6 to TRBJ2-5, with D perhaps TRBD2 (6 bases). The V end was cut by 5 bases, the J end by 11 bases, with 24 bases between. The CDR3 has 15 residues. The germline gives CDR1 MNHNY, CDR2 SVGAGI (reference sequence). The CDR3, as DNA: TGTGCCAGCAGTGGGGACTTAGGCCGTTACAATGAGCAGTACTTC. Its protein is CASSGDLGRYNEQYF.

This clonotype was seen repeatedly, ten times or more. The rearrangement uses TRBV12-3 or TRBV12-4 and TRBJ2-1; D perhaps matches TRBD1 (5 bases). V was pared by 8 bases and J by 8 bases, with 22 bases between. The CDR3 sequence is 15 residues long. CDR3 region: CASAGQGTIGDEQFF. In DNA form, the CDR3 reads TGTGCCAGCGCAGGGCAGGGCACTATAGGCGATGAGCAGTTCTTC.

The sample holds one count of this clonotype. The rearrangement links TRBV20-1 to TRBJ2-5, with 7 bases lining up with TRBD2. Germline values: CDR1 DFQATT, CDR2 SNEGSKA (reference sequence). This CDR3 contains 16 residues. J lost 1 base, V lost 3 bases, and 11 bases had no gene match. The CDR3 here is CSASPPASGVQETQYF. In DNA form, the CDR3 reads TGCAGTGCTAGCCCCCCGGCTAGCGGCGTCCAAGAGACCCAGTACTTC.

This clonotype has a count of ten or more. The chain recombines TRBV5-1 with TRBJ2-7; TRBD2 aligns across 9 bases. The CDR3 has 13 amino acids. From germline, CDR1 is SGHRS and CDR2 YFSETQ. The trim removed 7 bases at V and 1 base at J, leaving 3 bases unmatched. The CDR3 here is CASGGLASYEQYF. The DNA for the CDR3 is TGCGCCAGCGGTGGACTAGCGTCCTACGAGCAGTACTTC.

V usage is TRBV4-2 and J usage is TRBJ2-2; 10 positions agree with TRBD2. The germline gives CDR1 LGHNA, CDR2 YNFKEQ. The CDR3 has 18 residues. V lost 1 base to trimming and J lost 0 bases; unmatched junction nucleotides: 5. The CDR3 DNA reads TGTGCCAGCAGCCAAGTTGCTAGCGGGGGCCCGAACACCGGGGAGCTGTTTTTT. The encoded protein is CASSQVASGGPNTGELFF.

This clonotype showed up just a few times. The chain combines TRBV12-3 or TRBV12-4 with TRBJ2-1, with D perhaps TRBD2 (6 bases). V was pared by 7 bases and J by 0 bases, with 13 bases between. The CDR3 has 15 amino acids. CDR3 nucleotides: TGTGCCAGCATCTTAGGGAGGAGCTCCTACAATGAGCAGTTCTTC. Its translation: CASILGRSSYNEQFF.

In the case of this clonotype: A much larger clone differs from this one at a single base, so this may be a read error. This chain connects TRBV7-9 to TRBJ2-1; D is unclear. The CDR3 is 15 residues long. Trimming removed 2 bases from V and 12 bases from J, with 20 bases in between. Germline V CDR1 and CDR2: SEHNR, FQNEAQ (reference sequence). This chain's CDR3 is CASSLRQALWDGQFF. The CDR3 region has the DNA TGTGCCAGCAGCTTACGCCAGGCTCTCTGGGATGGGCAGTTCTTC.

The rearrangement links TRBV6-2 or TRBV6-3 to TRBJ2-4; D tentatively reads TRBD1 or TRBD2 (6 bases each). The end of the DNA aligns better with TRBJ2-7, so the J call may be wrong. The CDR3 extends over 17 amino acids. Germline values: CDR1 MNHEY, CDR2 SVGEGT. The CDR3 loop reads CASSYIPLAGDSGEQYF. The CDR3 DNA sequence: TGTGCCAGCAGTTATATTCCCCTGGCAGGGGACTCAGGCGAGCAGTACTTC.

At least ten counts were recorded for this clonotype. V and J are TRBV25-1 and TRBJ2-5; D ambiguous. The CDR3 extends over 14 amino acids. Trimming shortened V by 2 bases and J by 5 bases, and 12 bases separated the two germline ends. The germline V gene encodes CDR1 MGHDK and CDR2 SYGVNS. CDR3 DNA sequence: TGTGCCAGCAGTGAACGGTCTTGGTACGAGACCCAGTACTTC. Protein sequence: CASSERSWYETQYF.

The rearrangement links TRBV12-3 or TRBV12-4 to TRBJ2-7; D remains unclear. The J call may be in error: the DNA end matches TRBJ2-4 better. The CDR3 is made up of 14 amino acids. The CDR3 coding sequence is TGTGCCAGCAGTCAGGCGTTACTAAGAAACATTCAGTACTTC. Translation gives CASSQALLRNIQYF.

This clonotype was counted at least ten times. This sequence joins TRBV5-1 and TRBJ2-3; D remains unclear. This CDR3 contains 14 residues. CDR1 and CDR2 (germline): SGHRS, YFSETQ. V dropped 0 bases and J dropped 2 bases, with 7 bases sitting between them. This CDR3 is CASSLELSTDTQYF. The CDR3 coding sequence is TGCGCCAGCAGCTTGGAACTATCCACAGATACGCAGTATTTT.

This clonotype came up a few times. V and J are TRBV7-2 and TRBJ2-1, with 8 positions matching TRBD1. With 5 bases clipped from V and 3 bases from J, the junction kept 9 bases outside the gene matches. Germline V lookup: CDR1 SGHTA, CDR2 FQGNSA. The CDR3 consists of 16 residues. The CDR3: CASSATGGTLYNEQFF. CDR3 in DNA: TGTGCCAGCAGCGCAACAGGGGGGACTCTCTACAATGAGCAGTTCTTC.

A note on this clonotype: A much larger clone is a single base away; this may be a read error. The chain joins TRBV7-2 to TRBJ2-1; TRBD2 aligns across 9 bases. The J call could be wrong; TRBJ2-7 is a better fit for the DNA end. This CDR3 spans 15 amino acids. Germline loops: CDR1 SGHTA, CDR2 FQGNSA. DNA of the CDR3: TGTGCCAGCAGCTTATTTAGCGGGGGATACAATGAGCAGTACTTC. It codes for CASSLFSGGYNEQYF.

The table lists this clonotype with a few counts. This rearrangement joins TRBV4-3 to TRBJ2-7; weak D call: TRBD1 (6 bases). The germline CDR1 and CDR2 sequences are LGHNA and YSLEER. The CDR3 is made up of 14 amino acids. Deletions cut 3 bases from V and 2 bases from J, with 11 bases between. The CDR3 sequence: CASSHATGTYEQYF. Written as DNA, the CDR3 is TGCGCCAGCAGCCATGCGACAGGAACCTACGAGCAGTACTTC.

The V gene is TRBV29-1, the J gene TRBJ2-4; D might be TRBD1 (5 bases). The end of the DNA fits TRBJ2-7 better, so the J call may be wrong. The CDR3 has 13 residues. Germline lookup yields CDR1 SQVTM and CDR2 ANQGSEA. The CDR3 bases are TGCAGCGTTTCTGCGACAGCAAACTACGAGCAGTACTTC. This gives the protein CSVSATANYEQYF.

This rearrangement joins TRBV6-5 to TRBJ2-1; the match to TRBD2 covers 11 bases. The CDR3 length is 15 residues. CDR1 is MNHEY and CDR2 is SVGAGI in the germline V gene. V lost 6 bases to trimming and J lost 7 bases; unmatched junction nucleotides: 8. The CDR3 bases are TGTGCCAGCAGCATACTAGCGGGAGAAGGAAATGAGCAGTTCTTC. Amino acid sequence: CASSILAGEGNEQFF.

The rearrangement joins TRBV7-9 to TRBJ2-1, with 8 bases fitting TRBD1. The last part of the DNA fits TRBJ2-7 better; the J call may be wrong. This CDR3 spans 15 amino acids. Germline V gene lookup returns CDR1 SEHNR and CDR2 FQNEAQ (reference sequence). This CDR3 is CASSLGQGSYNEQYF. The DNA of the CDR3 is TGTGCCAGCAGCTTAGGACAGGGGTCCTACAATGAGCAGTACTTC.

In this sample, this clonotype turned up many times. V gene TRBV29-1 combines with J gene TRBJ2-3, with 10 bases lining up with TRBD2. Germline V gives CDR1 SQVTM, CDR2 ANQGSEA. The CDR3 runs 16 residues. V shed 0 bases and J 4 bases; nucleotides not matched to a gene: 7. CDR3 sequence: CSVEDLGTSEPDTQYF. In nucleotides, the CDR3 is TGCAGCGTTGAAGATCTTGGGACTAGCGAACCAGATACGCAGTATTTT.

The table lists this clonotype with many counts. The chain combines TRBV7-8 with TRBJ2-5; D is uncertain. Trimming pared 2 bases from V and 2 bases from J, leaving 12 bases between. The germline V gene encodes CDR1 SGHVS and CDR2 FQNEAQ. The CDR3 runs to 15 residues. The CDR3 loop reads CASSLTALYQETQYF. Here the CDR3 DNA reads TGTGCCAGCAGCTTAACTGCGCTATATCAAGAGACCCAGTACTTC.

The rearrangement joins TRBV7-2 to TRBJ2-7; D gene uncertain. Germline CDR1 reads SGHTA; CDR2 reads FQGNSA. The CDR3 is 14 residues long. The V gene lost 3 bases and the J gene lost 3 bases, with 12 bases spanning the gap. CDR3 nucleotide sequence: TGTGCCAGCAGCTTTCTCCCCTTTAACTACGAGCAGTACTTC. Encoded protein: CASSFLPFNYEQYF.

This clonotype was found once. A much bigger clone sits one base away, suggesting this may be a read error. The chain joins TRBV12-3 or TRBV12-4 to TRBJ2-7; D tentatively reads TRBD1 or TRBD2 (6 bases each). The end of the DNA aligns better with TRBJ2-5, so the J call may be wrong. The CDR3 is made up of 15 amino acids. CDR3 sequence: CAGSWRGVRGETQYF. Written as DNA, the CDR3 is TGTGCCGGCAGTTGGAGGGGGGTAAGGGGAGAGACCCAGTACTTC.

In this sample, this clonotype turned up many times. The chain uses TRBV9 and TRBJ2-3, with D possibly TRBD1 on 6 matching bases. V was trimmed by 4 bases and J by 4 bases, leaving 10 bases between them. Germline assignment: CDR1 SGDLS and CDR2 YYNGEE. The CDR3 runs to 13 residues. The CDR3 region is CASSPPGADTQYF. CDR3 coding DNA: TGTGCCAGCAGCCCCCCAGGGGCAGATACGCAGTATTTT.

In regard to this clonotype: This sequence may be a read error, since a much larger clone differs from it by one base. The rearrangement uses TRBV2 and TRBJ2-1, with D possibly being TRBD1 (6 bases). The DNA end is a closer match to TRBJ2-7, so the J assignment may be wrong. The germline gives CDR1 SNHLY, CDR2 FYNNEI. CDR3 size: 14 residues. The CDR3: CASTGQPSYNEQYF. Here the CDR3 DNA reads TGTGCCAGCACTGGACAGCCCTCCTACAATGAGCAGTACTTC.

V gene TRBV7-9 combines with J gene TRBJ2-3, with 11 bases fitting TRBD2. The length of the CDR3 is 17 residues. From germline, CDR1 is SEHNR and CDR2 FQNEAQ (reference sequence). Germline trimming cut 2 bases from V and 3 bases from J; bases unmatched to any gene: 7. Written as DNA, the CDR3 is TGTGCCAGCAGCTTATTGGGGGGACTAGCGGCGACAGATACGCAGTATTTT. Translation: CASSLLGGLAATDTQYF.

CDR3 protein: CASSHIRDRNNYGYTF. For the CDR3, the DNA is TGTGCCAGCAGCCACATTCGGGACCGCAATAACTATGGCTACACCTTC. J is TRBJ1-2 and V is TRBV11-2; a possible D gene is TRBD1 (5 bases). Trimming removed 5 bases from V and 1 base from J, with 17 bases in between. This CDR3 region has 16 residues. Germline V gives CDR1 SGHAT, CDR2 FQNNGV.

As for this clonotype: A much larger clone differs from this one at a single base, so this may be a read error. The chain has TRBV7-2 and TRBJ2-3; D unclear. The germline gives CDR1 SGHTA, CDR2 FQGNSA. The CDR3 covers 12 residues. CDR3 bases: TGTGCCGGCAGCACCTACACAGATACGCAGTATTTT. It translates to CAGSTYTDTQYF.

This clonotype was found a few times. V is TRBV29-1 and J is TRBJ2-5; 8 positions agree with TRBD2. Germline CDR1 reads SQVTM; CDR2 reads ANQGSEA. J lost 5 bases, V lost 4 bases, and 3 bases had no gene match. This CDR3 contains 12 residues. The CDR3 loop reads CSVAGGRETQYF. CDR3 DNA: TGCAGCGTTGCCGGCGGGAGGGAGACCCAGTACTTC.

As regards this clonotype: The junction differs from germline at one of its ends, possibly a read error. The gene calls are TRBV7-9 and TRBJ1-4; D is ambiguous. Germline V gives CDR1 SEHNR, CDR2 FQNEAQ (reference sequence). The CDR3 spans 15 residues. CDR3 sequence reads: CASCLGDPTNEKLFF. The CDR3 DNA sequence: TGTGCCAGCTGCTTAGGAGATCCAACTAATGAAAAACTGTTTTTT.

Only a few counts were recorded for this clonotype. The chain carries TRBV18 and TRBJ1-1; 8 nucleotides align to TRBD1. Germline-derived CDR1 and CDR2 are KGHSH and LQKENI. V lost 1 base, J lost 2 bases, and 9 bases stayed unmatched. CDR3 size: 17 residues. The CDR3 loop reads CASSPQYDRGSNTEAFF. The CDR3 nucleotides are TGTGCCAGCTCACCACAATACGACAGGGGAAGTAACACTGAAGCTTTCTTT.

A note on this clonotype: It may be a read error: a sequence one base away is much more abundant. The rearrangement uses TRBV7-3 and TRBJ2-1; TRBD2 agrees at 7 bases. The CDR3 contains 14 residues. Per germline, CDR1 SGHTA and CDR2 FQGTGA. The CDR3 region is CASSPSSGYNGQFF. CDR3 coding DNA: TGTGCCAGCAGCCCCTCTAGCGGTTACAATGGGCAGTTCTTC.